Below are 18 T cell receptor beta chains sequenced from a single sample in a study of T cell responses to AZD1222 COVID-19 vaccine. Data came from immunoSEQ multiplex PCR; TCRdb stores just in-frame clones and leaves some out. The sample contains about 120,000 clones, roughly 90% of which appear only once. The sequencing used peripheral blood, collected on day 0 of AZD1222 vaccination. These receptors came from an adult in good health.

This clone showed up just once. The gene calls are TRBV28 and TRBJ2-1; D ambiguous. Germline V lookup: CDR1 MDHEN, CDR2 SYDVKM. This CDR3 comprises 14 residues. With 4 bases removed from V and 10 bases from J, the gap between germline ends came to 17 bases. CDR3 sequence: CASSSPTLRVEQFF. The CDR3 coding sequence is TGTGCCAGCAGTTCCCCAACCCTTAGAGTGGAGCAGTTCTTC. Looking up the rest from reference TRBV28 and TRBJ2-1 gives the full variable domain: DVKVTQSSRYLVKRTGEKVFLECVQDMDHENMFWYRQDPGLGLRLIYFSYDVKMKEKGDIPEGYSVSREKKERFSLILESASTNQTSMYLCASSSPTLRVEQFFGPGTRLTVL.

The genes are TRBV4-3 and TRBJ2-2; D gene ambiguous. The CDR3 is made up of 17 amino acids. The germline V gene has CDR1 LGHNA and CDR2 YSLEER. The V gene lost 1 base and the J gene lost 0 bases, with 12 bases spanning the gap. The CDR3 region is CASSQVVVRTNTGELFF. The CDR3 DNA reads as TGCGCCAGCAGCCAAGTTGTAGTCAGGACGAACACCGGGGAGCTGTTTTTT.

The J gene is TRBJ1-1, the V gene TRBV5-1, with a tentative D call TRBD1 (6 bases). Germline V lookup: CDR1 SGHRS, CDR2 YFSETQ. The V end was cut by 7 bases, the J end by 0 bases, with 10 bases between. This CDR3 comprises 13 residues. The CDR3 bases are TGCGCCAGCTGGGACACCGTGAACACTGAAGCTTTCTTT. Its translation: CASWDTVNTEAFF.

The chain combines TRBV10-3 with TRBJ2-7; no firm D call. Germline loops: CDR1 ENHRY, CDR2 SYGVKD. The CDR3 is made up of 13 amino acids. V was clipped by 8 bases and J by 6 bases, with 17 bases between them. DNA of the CDR3: TGTGCCATCGGGCAGCCCGGATCGTCCGAGCAGTACTTC. Its translation: CAIGQPGSSEQYF.

This chain joins TRBV18 and TRBJ1-1; D might be TRBD1 (5 bases). Germline V CDR1 and CDR2: KGHSH, LQKENI. Between the trimmed V and J ends, which lost 0 bases and 1 base, there was a span of 9 bases. This CDR3 region has 15 residues. CDR3 DNA sequence: TGTGCCAGCTCACCACCGGGGCAGGGGAACACTGAAGCTTTCTTT. It is translated as CASSPPGQGNTEAFF.

The chain carries TRBV12-5 and TRBJ2-1; 9 nucleotides line up with TRBD2. The V gene end was trimmed by 8 bases and the J gene end by 7 bases; junction bases not matched to a gene: 6. The CDR3 spans 13 residues. CDR1 and CDR2 (germline): LGHNT, FRNRAP. The CDR3 loop reads CASRGGAENEQFF. The CDR3 DNA reads as TGTGCTAGTCGCGGGGGGGCGGAGAATGAGCAGTTCTTC.

The chain links TRBV5-4 to TRBJ2-1; TRBD2 agrees at 9 bases. The ends lost 4 bases at V and 8 bases at J; junction bases unmatched: 13. From germline, CDR1 is SGHNT and CDR2 YYREEE (reference sequence). The CDR3 has 16 residues. This chain's CDR3 is CASSVDLAGGRDEQFF. The CDR3 bases are TGTGCCAGCAGCGTCGATTTGGCGGGGGGGCGAGATGAGCAGTTCTTC.

V is TRBV4-1 and J is TRBJ2-7; D might be TRBD2 (5 bases). The CDR3 runs 15 residues. Trimming cost V 5 bases and J 3 bases, with 17 bases left between them. The germline CDR1 and CDR2 sequences are MGHRA and YSYEKL. The CDR3 DNA sequence: TGCGCCAGCAGCTCCCTCTTCGGCGCGGGCTACGAGCAGTACTTC. Translating it yields CASSSLFGAGYEQYF.

V and J are TRBV11-2 and TRBJ2-7; 8 positions agree with TRBD1. Germline assignment: CDR1 SGHAT and CDR2 FQNNGV. The CDR3 is 14 amino acids. V was pared by 5 bases and J by 7 bases, with 10 bases of the junction left unmatched. Written as DNA, the CDR3 is TGTGCCAGCAGCATCGACAGGGGCGAGAGGGAGCAGTACTTC. Protein product: CASSIDRGEREQYF.

The chain recombines TRBV28 with TRBJ2-5; 9 bases map to TRBD1. V was pared by 6 bases and J by 4 bases, with 6 bases of the junction left unmatched. CDR1 and CDR2 (germline): MDHEN, SYDVKM. The CDR3 has 14 residues. Written as DNA, the CDR3 is TGTGCCAGCAGGAGACAGGGGGGGCTAGAGACCCAGTACTTC. Translating gives CASRRQGGLETQYF.

This chain uses TRBV7-9 with TRBJ2-7; D is ambiguous. This CDR3 is built from 11 residues. The germline V gene has CDR1 SEHNR and CDR2 FQNEAQ (reference sequence). V was shortened by 7 bases and J by 3 bases, with 7 bases between the two germline ends. In nucleotides, the CDR3 is TGTGCCAGCACCTCTAACTACGAGCAGTACTTC. Encoded protein: CASTSNYEQYF.

The chain has TRBV20-1 and TRBJ2-5, with D perhaps matching TRBD1 (5 bases). Between the trimmed V and J ends, which lost 5 bases and 5 bases, there was a span of 9 bases. The germline V gene encodes CDR1 DFQATT and CDR2 SNEGSKA (reference sequence). The CDR3 has 11 amino acids. CDR3 protein: CSALHRETQYF. The CDR3 region has the DNA TGCAGTGCTCTCCACAGGGAGACCCAGTACTTC.

CDR3 DNA sequence: TGTGCCAGCAGCTCCGGAGGGGCCAACGTCCTGACTTTC. Translated, it gives CASSSGGANVLTF. This chain uses TRBV6-5 with TRBJ2-6; D not certain. Germline V gene lookup returns CDR1 MNHEY and CDR2 SVGAGI. V lost 6 bases and J lost 4, with 7 bases in between. This CDR3 is 13 amino acids long.

The chain couples TRBV15 to TRBJ1-6; 9 nucleotides agree with TRBD1. CDR1 and CDR2 from the germline V gene are LNHNV and YYDKDF (reference sequence). The CDR3 consists of 16 residues. The junction had 3 bases not matched to a gene; V was cut back by 1 base and J by 5 bases. For the CDR3, the DNA is TGTGCCACCAGCAGAGGAGGACAGGGGAATAATTCACCCCTCCACTTT. This codes for CATSRGGQGNNSPLHF.

The J gene is TRBJ2-7, the V gene TRBV28, with TRBD1 as a possible D gene (6 bases). This CDR3 is 13 amino acids long. Trimming stripped 6 bases from V and 4 bases from J, with 13 bases between. CDR1 and CDR2 (germline): MDHEN, SYDVKM. The CDR3 sequence: CASSLVTGYEQYF. The CDR3 nucleotides read TGTGCCAGCAGCTTAGTAACAGGGTACGAGCAGTACTTC.

The chain has TRBV6-2 or TRBV6-3 and TRBJ2-2, with unresolved D. From germline, CDR1 is MNHEY and CDR2 SVGEGT. Trimming stripped 2 bases from V and 5 bases from J, with 6 bases between. The CDR3 is 13 amino acids. CDR3 DNA: TGTGCCAGCAGTTACGGTGGGACCGGGGAGCTGTTTTTT. This gives the protein CASSYGGTGELFF.

CDR3 in DNA: TGTGCCAGCAGCTTAGACTACAGGGGGAGCACAGATACGCAGTATTTT. Translated, it gives CASSLDYRGSTDTQYF. The chain recombines TRBV7-2 with TRBJ2-3; TRBD1 aligns across 8 bases. Germline values: CDR1 SGHTA, CDR2 FQGNSA. CDR3 length: 16 residues. V lost 1 base, J lost 0 bases, and 3 bases stayed unmatched.

The chain couples TRBV12-3 or TRBV12-4 to TRBJ1-3, with D perhaps matching TRBD1 (5 bases). Deletions cut 8 bases from V and 0 bases from J, with 8 bases between. The CDR3 runs 13 residues. The CDR3 is CASLGTSGNTIYF. The DNA for the CDR3 is TGTGCCAGCCTGGGGACCTCTGGAAACACCATATATTTT.